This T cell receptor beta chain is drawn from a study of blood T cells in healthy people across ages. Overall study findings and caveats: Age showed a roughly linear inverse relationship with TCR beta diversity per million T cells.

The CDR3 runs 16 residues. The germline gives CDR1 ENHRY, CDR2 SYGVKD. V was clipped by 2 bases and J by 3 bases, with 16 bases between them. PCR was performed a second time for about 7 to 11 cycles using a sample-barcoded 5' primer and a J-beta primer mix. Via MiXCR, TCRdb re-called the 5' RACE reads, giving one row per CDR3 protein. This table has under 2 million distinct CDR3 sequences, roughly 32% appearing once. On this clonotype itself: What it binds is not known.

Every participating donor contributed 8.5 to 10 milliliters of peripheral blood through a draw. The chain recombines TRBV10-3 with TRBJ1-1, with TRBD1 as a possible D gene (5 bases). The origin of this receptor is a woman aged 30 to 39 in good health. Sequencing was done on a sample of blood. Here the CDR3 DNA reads TGTGCCATCAGTGAGCGGGTTTTGGGGCGGTACACTGAAGCTTTCTTT. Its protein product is CAISERVLGRYTEAFF.